A single T cell receptor beta chain is shown here with its context. There were eight separate reactions per sample in which cDNA was made. With the 5' RACE reads reprocessed, TCRdb shows one record per CDR3 protein and no DNA. The specimen's table records some 440,000 distinct CDR3 sequences. The sample belongs to a study of monozygotic twins with inflammatory bowel disease. Material for sequencing was blood. The receptor's source is a human donor with ulcerative colitis or Crohn's disease, or a healthy co-twin of an affected twin (not recorded which).

CDR3 amino acids: CASSLRGAVNEKLFF. The chain combines TRBV7-8 with TRBJ1-4; TCRdb outputs TRBD1, but without DNA this stays unchecked. From germline, CDR1 is SGHVS and CDR2 FQNEAQ. CDR3 length: 15 residues.